A single sample is the source of the 13 T cell receptor beta chains below, sequenced in a study of shared clonotypes between healthy human individuals. The protocol was immunoSEQ multiplex PCR, while the TCRdb copy is restricted to in-frame clones and leaves out a portion. The data show about 2,500,000 clones, just over 90% seen once. The specimen was naive CD4+ T cells sorted from blood. Sample subset: CD45RA+ positively selected. These receptor sequences come from a young man in good health.

In regard to this clone: Other DNA sequences of this sample code for an identical CDR3. The chain combines TRBV5-1 with TRBJ2-1, with 8 bases aligning to TRBD2. Germline CDR1 SGHRS, CDR2 YFSETQ. The trim removed 4 bases at V and 4 bases at J, leaving 7 bases unmatched. The CDR3 runs 15 residues. CDR3 region: CASSLGLAGYNEQFF. CDR3 coding DNA: TGCGCCAGCAGCCTTGGGCTAGCGGGTTACAATGAGCAGTTCTTC.

The V gene is TRBV7-2, the J gene TRBJ1-2; D gene uncertain. Germline V lookup: CDR1 SGHTA, CDR2 FQGNSA. CDR3 length: 12 amino acids. The V gene lost 3 bases and the J gene lost 8 bases, with 10 bases spanning the gap. CDR3 region: CASSFDVGGYTF. CDR3 nucleotide sequence: TGTGCCAGCAGCTTCGATGTGGGCGGCTACACCTTC.

V usage is TRBV19 and J usage is TRBJ2-1; 13 bases map to TRBD2. CDR1 and CDR2 from the germline V gene are LNHDA and SQIVND (reference sequence). V trimming: 1 base; J trimming: 9 bases; junction bases outside the gene matches: 6. The CDR3 contains 16 residues. The CDR3 spells CASSIGGTSGVFEQFF. DNA for the CDR3: TGTGCCAGTAGTATAGGGGGGACTAGCGGGGTTTTTGAGCAGTTCTTC.

V gene TRBV11-2 combines with J gene TRBJ2-1; 11 bases match TRBD2. The length of the CDR3 is 17 residues. J was trimmed by 5 bases and V by 7 bases; bases with no gene match: 13. Germline V gene data show CDR1 as SGHAT and CDR2 as FQNNGV. In nucleotides, the CDR3 is TGTGCCAGCACCCGTGGGTCTAGCGGGGGGCTAAACAATGAGCAGTTCTTC. This translates into CASTRGSSGGLNNEQFF.

The V gene is TRBV19, the J gene TRBJ1-5; 7 bases are shared with TRBD1. J was trimmed by 0 bases and V by 6 bases; bases with no gene match: 11. The germline gives CDR1 LNHDA, CDR2 SQIVND (reference sequence). The CDR3 sequence is 17 residues long. CDR3 residues: CASRPGQVTYSNQPQHF. The CDR3 DNA reads TGTGCCAGTAGACCAGGACAGGTTACATATAGCAATCAGCCCCAGCATTTT.

V gene TRBV28 combines with J gene TRBJ1-1, with a weak D call TRBD1 (6 bases). Trimming removed 3 bases at V and 8 bases at J, with 19 bases between. The CDR3 covers 15 residues. The germline V gene encodes CDR1 MDHEN and CDR2 SYDVKM. This chain's CDR3 is CASSFLGFWGTEAFF. In nucleotides, the CDR3 is TGTGCCAGCAGTTTTTTGGGCTTTTGGGGGACAGAAGCTTTCTTT.

This chain joins TRBV2 and TRBJ2-2, with D hard to call. Germline V lookup: CDR1 SNHLY, CDR2 FYNNEI. V was cut by 7 bases and J by 1 base, with 7 bases left in between. This CDR3 spans 13 amino acids. CDR3 nucleotide sequence: TGTGCCAGCAACGACGGGAACACCGGGGAGCTGTTTTTT. Translating it yields CASNDGNTGELFF.

In the case of this clone: This same CDR3 is encoded by further DNA sequences in the sample. The chain joins TRBV15 to TRBJ1-5, with D unclear. The V end lost 1 base, the J end lost 4 bases, and 11 bases lay between the germline ends. Per germline, CDR1 LNHNV and CDR2 YYDKDF (reference sequence). CDR3 length: 15 amino acids. The chain's CDR3 is CATSRGDGSNQPQHF. DNA of the CDR3: TGTGCCACCAGCAGAGGTGACGGCAGTAATCAGCCCCAGCATTTT. Based on the CDR3 plus reference TRBV15 and TRBJ1-5, the full variable domain is DAMVIQNPRYQVTQFGKPVTLSCSQTLNHNVMYWYQQKSSQAPKLLFHYYDKDFNNEADTPDNFQSRRPNTSFCFLDIRSPGLGDTAMYLCATSRGDGSNQPQHFGDGTRLSIL.

CDR3 sequence: CASSRQGEGTQKLFF. The CDR3 DNA sequence: TGTGCCAGCAGTAGACAGGGGGAAGGCACCCAAAAACTGTTTTTT. The rearrangement joins TRBV6-1 to TRBJ1-4; 9 bases align to TRBD1. With V trimmed by 5 bases and J by 9 bases, 10 bases remained unmatched. The CDR3 loop spans 15 amino acids. Germline V gene lookup returns CDR1 MNHNS and CDR2 SASEGT.

This clone has only a few counts. This chain joins TRBV10-2 and TRBJ1-4; D is unclear. Trimming stripped 2 bases from V and 3 bases from J, with 10 bases between. This CDR3 is 15 amino acids long. Germline CDR1 WSHSY, CDR2 SAAADI. CDR3 bases: TGCGCCAGCAGTGAGCAACCGGGGTCTAATGAAAAACTGTTTTTT. Protein product: CASSEQPGSNEKLFF.

V usage is TRBV10-1 and J usage is TRBJ1-6; D perhaps matches TRBD1 (5 bases). The germline CDR1 and CDR2 sequences are WNHNN and SYGVQD (reference sequence). The V end lost 3 bases, the J end lost 7 bases, and 13 bases lay between the germline ends. The CDR3 covers 15 residues. Written as DNA, the CDR3 is TGCGCCAGCAGTGAAGGGGCCTCGGGGAATTCACCCCTCCACTTT. It codes for CASSEGASGNSPLHF.

The chain is built from TRBV9 and TRBJ1-1, with 8 bases that match TRBD1. CDR1 and CDR2 (germline): SGDLS, YYNGEE. V gave up 4 bases and J gave up 1 base; unmatched junction bases: 6. This CDR3 comprises 15 residues. The DNA for the CDR3 is TGTGCCAGCAGCAGACAGGGGCATTCGAACACTGAAGCTTTCTTT. The encoded protein is CASSRQGHSNTEAFF.

This rearrangement joins TRBV6-5 to TRBJ1-1; D might be TRBD1 (5 bases). Germline V gene sequence: CDR1 MNHEY, CDR2 SVGAGI. Trimming left V 2 bases short and J 4 bases short, with 14 bases between. This CDR3 comprises 15 residues. CDR3 nucleotides: TGTGCCAGCAGTTACCCTGGTGGGGGTTTCACTGAAGCTTTCTTT. Translated: CASSYPGGGFTEAFF.